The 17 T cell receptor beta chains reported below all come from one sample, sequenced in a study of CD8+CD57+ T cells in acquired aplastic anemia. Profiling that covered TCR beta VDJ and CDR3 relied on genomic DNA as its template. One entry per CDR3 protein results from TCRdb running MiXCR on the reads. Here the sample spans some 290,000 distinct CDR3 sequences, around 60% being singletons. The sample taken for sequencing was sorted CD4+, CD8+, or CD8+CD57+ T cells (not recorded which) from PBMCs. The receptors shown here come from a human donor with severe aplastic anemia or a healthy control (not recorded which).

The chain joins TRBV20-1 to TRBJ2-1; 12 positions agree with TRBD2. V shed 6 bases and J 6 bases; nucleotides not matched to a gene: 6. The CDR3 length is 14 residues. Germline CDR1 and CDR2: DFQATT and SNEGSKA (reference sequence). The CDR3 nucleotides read TGCAGTGCCTTCTCTAGCGGGAGGGCCAATGAGCAGTTCTTC. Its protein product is CSAFSSGRANEQFF.

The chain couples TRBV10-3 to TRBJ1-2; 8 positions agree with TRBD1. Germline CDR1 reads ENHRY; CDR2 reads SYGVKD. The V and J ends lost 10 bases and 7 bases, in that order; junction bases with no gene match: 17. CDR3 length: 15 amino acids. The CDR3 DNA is TGTGCCACTTCGACAGGGGTTGGTAGGAATCTTGGCTACACCTTC. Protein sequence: CATSTGVGRNLGYTF.

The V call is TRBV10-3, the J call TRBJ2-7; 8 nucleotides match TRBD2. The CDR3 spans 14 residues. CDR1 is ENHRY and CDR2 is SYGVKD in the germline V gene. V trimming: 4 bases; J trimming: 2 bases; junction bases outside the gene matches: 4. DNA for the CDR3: TGTGCCATCAGTGCTCAGCGGGGGACCTACGAGCAGTACTTC. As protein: CAISAQRGTYEQYF.

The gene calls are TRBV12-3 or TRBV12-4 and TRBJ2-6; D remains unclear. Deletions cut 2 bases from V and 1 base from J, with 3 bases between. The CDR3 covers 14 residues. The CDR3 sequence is CASSLFSGANVLTF. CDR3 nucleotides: TGTGCCAGCAGTTTATTTTCTGGGGCCAACGTCCTGACTTTC.

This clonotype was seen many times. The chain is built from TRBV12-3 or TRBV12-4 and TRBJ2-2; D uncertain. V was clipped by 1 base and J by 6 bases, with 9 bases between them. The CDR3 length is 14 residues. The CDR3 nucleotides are TGTGCCAGCAGTTTAGTGACGGGTGCCGGGGAGCTGTTTTTT. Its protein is CASSLVTGAGELFF.

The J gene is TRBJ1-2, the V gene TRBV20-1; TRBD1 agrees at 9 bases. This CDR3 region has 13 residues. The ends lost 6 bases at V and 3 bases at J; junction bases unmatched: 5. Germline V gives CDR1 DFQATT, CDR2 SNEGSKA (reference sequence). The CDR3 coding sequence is TGCAGTGCGGGGGACAGGGTGGACTATGGCTACACCTTC. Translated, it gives CSAGDRVDYGYTF.

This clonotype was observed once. The CDR3 reads CATSDTSYNEQFF. The DNA of the CDR3 is TGTGCCACCAGTGATACGTCCTACAATGAGCAGTTCTTC. The chain is built from TRBV24-1 and TRBJ2-1; D gene ambiguous. This CDR3 region has 13 residues. Germline loops: CDR1 KGHDR, CDR2 SFDVKD. Deletions cut 3 bases from V and 1 base from J, with 3 bases between.

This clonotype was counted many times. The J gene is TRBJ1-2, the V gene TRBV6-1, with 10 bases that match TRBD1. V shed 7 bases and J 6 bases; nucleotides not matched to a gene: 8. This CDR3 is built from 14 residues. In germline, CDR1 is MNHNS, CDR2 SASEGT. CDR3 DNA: TGTGCCAGCACTCTAGACAGGGGGCCGGATGGCTACACCTTC. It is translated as CASTLDRGPDGYTF.

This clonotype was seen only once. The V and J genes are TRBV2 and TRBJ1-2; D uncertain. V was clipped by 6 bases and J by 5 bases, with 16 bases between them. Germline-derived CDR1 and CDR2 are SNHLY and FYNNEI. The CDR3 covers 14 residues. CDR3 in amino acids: CASSESRLGYGYTF. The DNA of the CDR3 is TGTGCCAGCAGCGAGAGTAGGTTGGGTTATGGCTACACCTTC.

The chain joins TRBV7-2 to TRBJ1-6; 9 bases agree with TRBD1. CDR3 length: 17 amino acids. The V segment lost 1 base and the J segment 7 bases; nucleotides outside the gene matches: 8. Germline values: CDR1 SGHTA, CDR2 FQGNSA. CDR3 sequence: CASSLEAKGTGNSPLHF. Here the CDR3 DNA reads TGTGCCAGCAGCTTAGAAGCGAAGGGGACAGGGAATTCACCCCTCCACTTT.

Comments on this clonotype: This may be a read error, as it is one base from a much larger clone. The CDR3 sequence is CASATTSQPQHF. Written as DNA, the CDR3 is TGTGCCAGCGCCACGACGAGTCAGCCCCAGCATTTT. This chain connects TRBV6-6 to TRBJ1-5; no clear D. CDR1 and CDR2 (germline): MNHNY, SVGAGI (reference sequence). V was cut by 8 bases and J by 6 bases, with 11 bases left in between. This CDR3 comprises 12 residues.

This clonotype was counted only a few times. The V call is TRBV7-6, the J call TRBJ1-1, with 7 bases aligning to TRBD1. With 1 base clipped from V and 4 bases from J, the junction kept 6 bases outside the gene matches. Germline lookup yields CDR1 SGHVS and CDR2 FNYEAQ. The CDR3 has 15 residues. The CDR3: CASSLGQQGSTEAFF. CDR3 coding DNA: TGTGCCAGCAGCTTAGGCCAACAGGGGAGCACTGAAGCTTTCTTT.

The CDR3 nucleotides are TGTGCCAGCAGCGTTGGACTAGCAGCAAATGAGCAGTTCTTC. It is translated as CASSVGLAANEQFF. J is TRBJ2-1 and V is TRBV7-3; the match to TRBD2 covers 8 bases. Germline V gene data show CDR1 as SGHTA and CDR2 as FQGTGA. The ends lost 5 bases at V and 7 bases at J; junction bases unmatched: 7. The CDR3 runs to 14 residues.

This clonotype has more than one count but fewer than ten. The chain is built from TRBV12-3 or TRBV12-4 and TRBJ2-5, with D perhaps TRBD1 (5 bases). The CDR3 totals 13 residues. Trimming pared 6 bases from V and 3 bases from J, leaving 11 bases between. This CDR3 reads CASSSGIEETQYF. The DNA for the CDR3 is TGTGCCAGCAGCTCAGGGATAGAAGAGACCCAGTACTTC.

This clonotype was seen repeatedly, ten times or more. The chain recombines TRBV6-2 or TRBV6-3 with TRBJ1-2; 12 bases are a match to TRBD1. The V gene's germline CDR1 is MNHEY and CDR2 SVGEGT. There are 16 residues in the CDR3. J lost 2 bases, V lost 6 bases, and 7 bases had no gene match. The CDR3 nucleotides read TGTGCCAGCAGCAAACATGGGACAGGGGGCAACTATGGCTACACCTTC. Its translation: CASSKHGTGGNYGYTF.

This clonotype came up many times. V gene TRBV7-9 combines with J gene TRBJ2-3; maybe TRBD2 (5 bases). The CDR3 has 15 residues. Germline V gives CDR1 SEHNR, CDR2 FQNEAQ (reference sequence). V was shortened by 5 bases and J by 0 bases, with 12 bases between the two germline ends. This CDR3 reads CASSPDSMSTDTQYF. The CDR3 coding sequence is TGTGCCAGCAGCCCGGACTCCATGAGCACAGATACGCAGTATTTT.

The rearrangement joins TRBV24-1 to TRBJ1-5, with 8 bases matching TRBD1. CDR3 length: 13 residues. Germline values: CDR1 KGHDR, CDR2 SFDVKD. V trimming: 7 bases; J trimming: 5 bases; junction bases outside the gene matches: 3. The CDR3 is CATRQGADQPQHF. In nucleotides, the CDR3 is TGTGCCACCAGGCAGGGGGCAGATCAGCCCCAGCATTTT.